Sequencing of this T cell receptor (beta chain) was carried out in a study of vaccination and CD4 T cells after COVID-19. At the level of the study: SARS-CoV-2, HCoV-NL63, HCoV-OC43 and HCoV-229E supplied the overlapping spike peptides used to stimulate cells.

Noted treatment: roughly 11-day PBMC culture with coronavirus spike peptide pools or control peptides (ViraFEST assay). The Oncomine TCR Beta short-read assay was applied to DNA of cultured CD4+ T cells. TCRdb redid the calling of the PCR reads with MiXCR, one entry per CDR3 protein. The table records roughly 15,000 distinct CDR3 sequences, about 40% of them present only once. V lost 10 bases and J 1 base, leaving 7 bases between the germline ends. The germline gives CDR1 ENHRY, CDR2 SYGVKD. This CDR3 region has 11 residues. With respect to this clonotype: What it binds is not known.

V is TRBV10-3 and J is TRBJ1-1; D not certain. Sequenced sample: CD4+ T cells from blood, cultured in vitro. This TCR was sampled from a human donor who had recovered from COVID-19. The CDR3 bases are TGTGCCACCGGTAGGAACACTGAAGCTTTCTTT. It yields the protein CATGRNTEAFF.